This T cell receptor (beta chain) was identified in a study of blood T cells in healthy people across ages. This clonotype was counted a few times. Next came a second PCR, run for about 7 to 12 cycles, which used a sample-barcoded 5' primer along with a J-beta primer mix. TCRdb fed the 5' RACE reads into MiXCR, producing one record per CDR3 protein. The sample yields around 800,000 distinct CDR3 sequences, roughly 25% seen once. These same data were also listed under a study on T cells of mothers and their children. Turning to that study: No T cell clones of persistent microchimeric origin were detected.

The source is a boy between 5 and 17 years old in good health. The sequencing input was blood.

The CDR3 region is CSARSWTDYGYTF. In DNA, the CDR3 is TGCAGTGCTAGGAGTTGGACAGATTATGGCTACACCTTC. The genes are TRBV20-1 and TRBJ1-2, with D possibly being TRBD1 (6 bases). The V end was cut by 3 bases, the J end by 5 bases, with 13 bases between. The CDR3 runs to 13 residues. CDR1 is DFQATT, CDR2 SNEGSKA, per germline (reference sequence).